This T cell receptor (beta chain) was found in a study of blood T cell repertoires in COVID-19. Study context: There were acute and convalescent COVID-19 samples, and they came from the United States, Italy and Spain.

V was trimmed by 3 bases and J by 2 bases, leaving 13 bases between them. This CDR3 comprises 14 residues. Germline assignment: CDR1 DFQATT and CDR2 SNEGSKA (reference sequence). Only in-frame clones appear in the TCRdb table, and some are missing; sequencing was by immunoSEQ multiplex PCR. This sample has over 110,000 clones; nearly 90% occur once, and the top ten carry 1.5% to 2%. The chain couples TRBV20-1 to TRBJ1-1, with D possibly TRBD1 on 5 matching bases. This TCR was recovered from a man between 65 and 79 years old with acute or convalescent COVID-19. Specimen: peripheral blood. The CDR3 loop is CSASRRGVNTEAFF. CDR3 nucleotides: TGCAGTGCTAGTAGGAGGGGTGTAAACACTGAAGCTTTCTTT.